The 12 T cell receptor beta chains given below trace back to one sample, sequenced in a study of OX40 agonist ivuxolimab in advanced cancers. This table comes from immunoSEQ multiplex PCR, and its TCRdb copy is limited to in-frame clones, with some not included. The data contain about 67,000 clones, over 65% of them singletons. The sample in question was CD4+ or CD8+ T cells sorted from blood, obtained in a trial of the OX40 agonist ivuxolimab. All receptors come from an adult with an advanced solid tumor such as melanoma, head and neck, liver or kidney cancer.

V is TRBV6-6 and J is TRBJ2-7, with D unresolved. Germline lookup yields CDR1 MNHNY and CDR2 SVGAGI (reference sequence). The CDR3 length is 14 residues. The ends were cut back, 7 bases at V and 0 bases at J, with 13 bases in the middle. The chain's CDR3 is CASIQTSSSYEQYF. CDR3 bases: TGTGCCAGCATCCAAACGAGTAGCTCCTACGAGCAGTACTTC.

The chain combines TRBV10-3 with TRBJ2-1; unclear D gene. V lost 0 bases to trimming and J lost 10 bases, with 10 bases between them. The CDR3 is made up of 13 amino acids. Germline V gives CDR1 ENHRY, CDR2 SYGVKD. The CDR3 bases are TGTGCCATCAGTGAGTCGACGCCAATGGAGCAGTTCTTC. As protein: CAISESTPMEQFF.

The rearrangement joins TRBV6-6 to TRBJ1-4, with TRBD1 identical over 7 bases. The CDR3 is 14 amino acids. With 8 bases clipped from V and 3 bases from J, the junction kept 6 bases outside the gene matches. Germline CDR1 MNHNY, CDR2 SVGAGI (reference sequence). CDR3 amino acids: CASAGGTANEKLFF. In nucleotides, the CDR3 is TGTGCCAGCGCCGGGGGGACAGCTAATGAAAAACTGTTTTTT.

The V and J genes are TRBV27 and TRBJ2-3, with D unresolved. The CDR3 sequence is 15 residues long. With 0 bases removed from V and 0 bases from J, the gap between germline ends came to 7 bases. Germline V gene data show CDR1 as MNHEY and CDR2 as SMNVEV (reference sequence). CDR3 sequence: CASSLSFQSTDTQYF. The CDR3, as DNA: TGTGCCAGCAGTTTATCTTTCCAGAGCACAGATACGCAGTATTTT.

The V call is TRBV5-1, the J call TRBJ2-5; 9 nucleotides agree with TRBD1. Trimming removed 0 bases from V and 4 bases from J; junction bases left unmatched: 7. Germline assignment: CDR1 SGHRS and CDR2 YFSETQ. The CDR3 extends over 16 amino acids. The CDR3 bases are TGCGCCAGCAGCTTGGCGGGACAGGGAGGAGGAGAGACCCAGTACTTC. It translates to CASSLAGQGGGETQYF.

Details on this clone: Additional DNA sequences in this sample encode the identical CDR3. The chain combines TRBV4-3 with TRBJ1-6, with D tentatively TRBD1 (6 bases). Germline CDR1 reads LGHNA; CDR2 reads YSLEER. Trimming left V 0 bases short and J 7 bases short, with 10 bases between. This CDR3 is built from 15 residues. CDR3 sequence: CASSQEGRGNSPLHF. In DNA form, the CDR3 reads TGCGCCAGCAGCCAAGAAGGCAGGGGCAATTCACCCCTCCACTTT.

The chain couples TRBV6-6 to TRBJ1-2; 8 bases agree with TRBD1. Germline V gene sequence: CDR1 MNHNY, CDR2 SVGAGI (reference sequence). V dropped 2 bases and J dropped 6; count of bases not matched to a gene: 5. The CDR3 runs 14 residues. CDR3 nucleotides: TGTGCCAGCAGTTACCCAGCGGACAGGGATGGCTACACCTTC. Protein sequence: CASSYPADRDGYTF.

The CDR3 loop reads CASSEYVDTSTDTQYF. Written as DNA, the CDR3 is TGTGCCAGCAGTGAATATGTGGACACCAGCACAGATACGCAGTATTTT. V usage is TRBV25-1 and J usage is TRBJ2-3, with a possible D match to TRBD1 (5 bases). V was cut by 0 bases and J by 0 bases, with 10 bases left in between. The CDR3 covers 16 residues. Germline loops: CDR1 MGHDK, CDR2 SYGVNS.

This clone came up once. CDR3 residues: CASSSHRETTYEQYF. The DNA of the CDR3 is TGTGCCAGCAGCTCTCACAGAGAAACAACCTACGAGCAGTACTTC. The J gene is TRBJ2-7, the V gene TRBV11-2; D gene unclear. Trimming took off 4 bases at V and 2 bases at J, with 15 bases between the two ends. CDR1 and CDR2 from the germline V gene are SGHAT and FQNNGV. The CDR3 loop spans 15 amino acids.

The rearrangement uses TRBV6-5 and TRBJ2-7; D is ambiguous. Germline V gene lookup returns CDR1 MNHEY and CDR2 SVGAGI. The V end lost 0 bases, the J end lost 5 bases, and 14 bases lay between the germline ends. The length of the CDR3 is 15 residues. CDR3: CASSYSRRDHHEQYF. As DNA, the CDR3 is TGTGCCAGCAGTTACTCACGGCGAGATCACCACGAGCAGTACTTC.

This clone is a singleton in its sample. The V call is TRBV5-1, the J call TRBJ2-1; D is ambiguous. CDR1 SGHRS and CDR2 YFSETQ come from the germline V gene. V shed 4 bases and J shed 6 bases, with 8 bases lying between them. The CDR3 has 12 residues. The CDR3 DNA follows: TGCGCCAGCAGCCCCCCCGGCAATGAGCAGTTCTTC. Translating gives CASSPPGNEQFF. The full variable domain, in which reference TRBV5-1 and TRBJ2-1 provide the parts outside the CDR3, is KAGVTQTPRYLIKTRGQQVTLSCSPISGHRSVSWYQQTPGQGLQFLFEYFSETQRNKGNFPGRFSGRQFSNSRSEMNVSTLELGDSALYLCASSPPGNEQFFGPGTRLTVL.

Regarding this clone: The same CDR3 is also encoded by other DNA sequences in this sample. The V gene is TRBV4-1, the J gene TRBJ1-5; D remains unclear. Trimming pared 2 bases from V and 4 bases from J, leaving 9 bases between. Germline V gene lookup returns CDR1 MGHRA and CDR2 YSYEKL. This CDR3 region has 14 residues. CDR3 amino acids: CASSQFEGNQPQHF. CDR3 DNA sequence: TGCGCCAGCAGCCAATTCGAAGGGAATCAGCCCCAGCATTTT.